The 30 T cell receptor beta chains below all came from one sample that was sequenced in a study of T cell repertoires in aging, cancer and after chemotherapy (dated by TCRdb to about 2019). The data were produced on an Illumina MiSeq. Multiplex touch-down PCR with a mixed TRB-A/B primer pool was used to amplify rearranged TRB sequences covering the V, D and J segments. TCRdb ran its own pipeline on the public reads, namely fastp trimming at Q25 and MiXCR clone calling, and kept in-frame beta chains. Duplicate CDR3 protein sequences are folded into a single record with the most common DNA and genes. In all, the sample holds about 13,000 distinct CDR3 sequences, and less than 30% of those were seen once. The ten top clones hold almost 9.5% of the sample. Genomic DNA extracted from peripheral blood, rather than sorted cells or RNA, was used as the source for amplification of TCR beta rearrangements.

Sequencing input: blood. The receptor source for this set is a human donor with a blood cancer.

At least ten counts were recorded for this clonotype. This rearrangement joins TRBV30 to TRBJ1-6; D possibly corresponds to TRBD1 (6 bases). CDR3 length: 17 residues. Trimming took off 3 bases at V and 0 bases at J, with 15 bases between the two ends. CDR1 and CDR2 from the germline V gene are GTSNPN and SVGIG (reference sequence). The CDR3 loop is CAWRIGQISSYNSPLHF. The CDR3, as DNA: TGTGCCTGGAGGATAGGACAGATAAGCTCCTATAATTCACCCCTCCACTTT. Filled out from reference TRBV30 and TRBJ1-6, the complete variable domain reads SQTIHQWPATLVQPVGSPLSLECTVEGTSNPNLYWYRQAAGRGLQLLFYSVGIGQISSEVPQNLSASRPQDRQFILSSKKLLLSDSGFYLCAWRIGQISSYNSPLHFGNGTRLTVT.

A note on this clonotype: A much larger clone is a single base away; this may be a read error. The chain combines TRBV11-1 with TRBJ1-6, with D possibly TRBD1 on 5 matching bases. V gave up 5 bases and J gave up 12 bases, with 14 bases separating them. Per the germline V gene, CDR1 is SGHAT and CDR2 is FQDESV (reference sequence). There are 13 residues in the CDR3. The CDR3 DNA reads as TGTGCCAGCAGCCCTTCAGGGCGATTACCCCTCCACTTT. Residues: CASSPSGRLPLHF.

In its sample, this clonotype was seen many times. CDR3 DNA: TGTGCCAGCAGGGATCCAGGGGGATACGAGCAGTACGTC. Translation: CASRDPGGYEQYV. The chain recombines TRBV6-2 or TRBV6-3 with TRBJ2-7; 7 bases agree with TRBD1. This CDR3 region has 13 residues. Germline V CDR1 and CDR2: MNHEY, SVGEGT. The junction had 6 bases not matched to a gene; V was cut back by 6 bases and J by 4 bases.

This clonotype ranks as medium-sized. The rearrangement joins TRBV27 to TRBJ2-7; D is unclear. V gave up 4 bases and J gave up 2 bases, with 0 bases separating them. Germline V gene data show CDR1 as MNHEY and CDR2 as SMNVEV (reference sequence). The CDR3 totals 10 residues. CDR3 sequence reads: CASSSYEQYF. Here the CDR3 DNA reads TGTGCCAGCAGTTCCTACGAGCAGTACTTC.

V is TRBV11-1 and J is TRBJ2-3; 15 bases fit TRBD2. The CDR3 covers 18 residues. Unmatched junction bases numbered 6, after V lost 5 bases and J lost 0 bases. Germline loops: CDR1 SGHAT, CDR2 FQDESV (reference sequence). The CDR3 nucleotides are TGTGCCAGCAGCCAACTGGGACTAGCGGGAGGTAGCACAGATACGCAGTATTTT. It codes for CASSQLGLAGGSTDTQYF. Supplemented by reference TRBV11-1 and TRBJ2-3, the full variable domain reads EAEVAQSPRYKITEKSQAVAFWCDPISGHATLYWYRQILGQGPELLVQFQDESVVDDSQLPKDRFSAERLKGVDSTLKIQPAELGDSAMYLCASSQLGLAGGSTDTQYFGPGTRLTVL.

To note about this clonotype: A much more abundant neighbour one base away suggests this may be a read error. The J gene is TRBJ2-7, the V gene TRBV6-1, with 7 bases fitting TRBD1. Germline CDR1 is MNHNS and CDR2 is SASEGT. CDR3 length equals 14 residues. Trimming took 3 bases from V and 4 from J; bases not matched to a gene: 6. The CDR3 sequence is CASSEGTAVYEQYF. The CDR3 DNA follows: TGTGCCAGCAGTGAGGGGACAGCCGTATACGAGCAGTACTTC.

This rearrangement joins TRBV4-3 to TRBJ2-5; 9 nucleotides match TRBD2. The J segment lost 2 bases and the V segment lost 1 base, leaving 14 bases of the junction unmatched. CDR3 size: 19 residues. Germline CDR1 is LGHNA and CDR2 is YSLEER. The CDR3 is CASSQGGSREGWDQETQYF. As DNA, the CDR3 is TGCGCCAGCAGCCAAGGTGGTTCGCGGGAGGGCTGGGATCAAGAGACCCAGTACTTC.

The chain links TRBV7-9 to TRBJ2-1, with D perhaps TRBD2 (6 bases). Between the trimmed V and J ends, which lost 2 bases and 7 bases, there was a span of 24 bases. Per the germline V gene, CDR1 is SEHNR and CDR2 is FQNEAQ (reference sequence). The CDR3 is 18 residues long. The DNA of the CDR3 is TGTGCCAGCAGCTTAACAAAAGGACTACCTGGGAACAGGAATGAGCAGTTCTTC. It specifies CASSLTKGLPGNRNEQFF.

This clonotype turned up a few times. This sequence joins TRBV18 and TRBJ1-1, with D possibly matching TRBD1 (6 bases). Per germline, CDR1 KGHSH and CDR2 LQKENI. Trimming removed 5 bases at V and 6 bases at J, with 16 bases between. The CDR3 is 14 amino acids. CDR3 sequence: CASSSGGSFAEAFF. The CDR3 DNA follows: TGTGCCAGCTCATCGGGGGGCAGTTTCGCTGAAGCTTTCTTT.

Concerning this clonotype: Being one base from a much bigger clone, this may be a read error. J is TRBJ2-7 and V is TRBV7-6; 7 nucleotides agree with TRBD1. CDR3 length equals 16 residues. The V segment lost 5 bases and the J segment 2 bases; nucleotides outside the gene matches: 12. CDR1 is SGHVS, CDR2 FNYEAQ, per germline. The CDR3 DNA sequence: TGTGCCAGCAGCCTAGGGACAGCCCTCTTCGCCTACGAGCAGTACGTC. Encoded protein: CASSLGTALFAYEQYV.

By sample share, this clonotype is medium-sized. The chain has TRBV27 and TRBJ2-1, with D hard to call. V was cut by 5 bases and J by 4 bases, with 6 bases left in between. The CDR3 is 12 amino acids. Germline assignment: CDR1 MNHEY and CDR2 SMNVEV (reference sequence). CDR3 DNA: TGTGCCAGCAGTCGGTCATACAATGAGCAGTTCTTC. This gives the protein CASSRSYNEQFF.

This clonotype is termed medium-sized. Written as DNA, the CDR3 is TGTGCCAGCAGTTCTGGGACTAGAGGGGCCGGGGAGCTGTTTTTT. It yields the protein CASSSGTRGAGELFF. The V and J genes are TRBV27 and TRBJ2-2, with TRBD2 matching over 8 bases. V trimming: 4 bases; J trimming: 6 bases; junction bases outside the gene matches: 7. Germline CDR1 and CDR2: MNHEY and SMNVEV (reference sequence). The CDR3 spans 15 residues.

The chain employs TRBV5-6 and TRBJ2-1; 8 nucleotides line up with TRBD2. The germline V gene has CDR1 SGHDT and CDR2 YYEEEE. The junction had 10 bases not matched to a gene; V was cut back by 4 bases and J by 10 bases. The CDR3 covers 14 residues. CDR3: CASSPAGGAGEQFF. The CDR3 bases are TGTGCCAGCAGCCCCGCCGGGGGGGCGGGAGAGCAGTTCTTC.

The chain links TRBV19 to TRBJ1-6, with 7 bases lining up with TRBD1. The CDR3 is 16 residues long. J lost 3 bases, V lost 6 bases, and 8 bases had no gene match. CDR1 and CDR2 (germline): LNHDA, SQIVND (reference sequence). The CDR3 nucleotides are TGTGCCAGTAGCCACCGGGACAGCGGCTATAATTCACCCCTCCACTTT. Its translation is CASSHRDSGYNSPLHF.

By share, this clonotype ranks as medium-sized. The chain links TRBV6-1 to TRBJ2-2; TRBD2 agrees at 12 bases. The V gene's germline CDR1 is MNHNS and CDR2 SASEGT. Trimming cost V 2 bases and J 6 bases; bases outside gene matches: 1. The CDR3 extends over 15 amino acids. CDR3 sequence (DNA): TGTGCCAGCAGTGAACTAGCGGGGGGGCCCGGGGAGCTGTTTTTT. Amino acids: CASSELAGGPGELFF.

This clonotype qualifies as medium-sized. The V and J genes are TRBV19 and TRBJ2-1; 10 bases map to TRBD2. Germline V gives CDR1 LNHDA, CDR2 SQIVND (reference sequence). CDR3 length: 15 residues. V gave up 3 bases and J gave up 6 bases; unmatched junction bases: 5. For the CDR3, the DNA is TGTGCCAGTAGTATCGCAGCGGGAGGGCCCAATGAGCAGTTCTTC. It codes for CASSIAAGGPNEQFF. The complete variable domain, with remaining parts taken from reference TRBV19 and TRBJ2-1, reads DGGITQSPKYLFRKEGQNVTLSCEQNLNHDAMYWYRQDPGQGLRLIYYSQIVNDFQKGDIAEGYSVSREKKESFPLTVTSAQKNPTAFYLCASSIAAGGPNEQFFGPGTRLTVL.

A remark on this clonotype: A much larger clone differs by one base, so this may be a read error. V usage is TRBV11-1 and J usage is TRBJ1-2, with D perhaps matching TRBD1 (6 bases). The germline V and J ends were trimmed by 5 bases and 3 bases, with 16 bases remaining between them. The CDR3 length is 15 residues. Germline loops: CDR1 SGHAT, CDR2 FQDESV (reference sequence). CDR3 in amino acids: CASSLLGGMDYGYTF. For the CDR3, the DNA is TGTGCCAGCAGCCTACTAGGGGGTATGGACTATGGCTACACCTTC.

The genes are TRBV10-3 and TRBJ1-6, with no clear D. The V and J ends lost 3 bases and 6 bases respectively, with 15 bases between them. The CDR3 has 16 residues. Germline V lookup: CDR1 ENHRY, CDR2 SYGVKD. CDR3 loop: CAISDPPGRVNSPLHF. In nucleotides, the CDR3 is TGTGCCATCAGTGATCCCCCCGGACGAGTTAATTCACCCCTCCACTTT.

The chain uses TRBV30 and TRBJ1-4; possible D gene TRBD1, 5 bases. The V end was cut by 0 bases, the J end by 0 bases, with 11 bases between. The CDR3 has 16 amino acids. CDR1 GTSNPN and CDR2 SVGIG come from the germline V gene (reference sequence). The CDR3 DNA reads as TGTGCCTGGAGTGTCCGACAGACCGCAACTAATGAAAAACTGTTTTTT. This encodes CAWSVRQTATNEKLFF.

This clonotype was counted between two and nine times. The rearrangement uses TRBV4-3 and TRBJ1-4; no definite D call. Trimming removed 0 bases from V and 7 bases from J, with 6 bases in between. The CDR3 sequence is 13 residues long. Germline values: CDR1 LGHNA, CDR2 YSLEER. CDR3 in amino acids: CASSQDLAEKLFF. In DNA, the CDR3 is TGCGCCAGCAGCCAAGATTTGGCTGAAAAACTGTTTTTT.

The CDR3 DNA reads as TGTGCCAGCTCAGCAGACAGAATGAAGAACACTGAAGCTTTCTTT. This gives the protein CASSADRMKNTEAFF. The chain employs TRBV18 and TRBJ1-1, with D possibly being TRBD1 (5 bases). The CDR3 is made up of 15 amino acids. Trimming cost V 5 bases and J 1 base, with 14 bases left between them. The germline V gene encodes CDR1 KGHSH and CDR2 LQKENI.

This clonotype was detected many times. This sequence joins TRBV29-1 and TRBJ2-7; TRBD2 aligns across 8 bases. Trimming at V came to 4 bases and at J to 4 bases, leaving 6 bases not matched to a gene. Per germline, CDR1 SQVTM and CDR2 ANQGSEA. This CDR3 region has 13 residues. The CDR3 sequence is CSVVIAGQYEQYV. CDR3 nucleotide sequence: TGCAGCGTTGTGATAGCGGGACAATACGAGCAGTACGTC.

This clonotype is categorized as medium-sized (0.01 to 0.1%). This sequence joins TRBV19 and TRBJ2-2, with TRBD2 matching over 9 bases. The CDR3 covers 20 residues. The junction had 21 bases not matched to a gene; V was cut back by 9 bases and J by 1 base. CDR1 is LNHDA and CDR2 is SQIVND in the germline V gene (reference sequence). CDR3 sequence reads: CASQALAGNLDTQNTGELFF. DNA of the CDR3: TGTGCCAGCCAAGCCCTAGCGGGGAACCTCGACACCCAGAACACCGGGGAGCTGTTTTTT.

This clonotype was counted a few times. This clone may be a read error of a much larger clone one base away. The chain recombines TRBV19 with TRBJ1-2; no clear D. In germline, CDR1 is LNHDA, CDR2 SQIVND (reference sequence). CDR3 length: 13 residues. The DNA for the CDR3 is TGTGCCAGTAGTAACGGACTCGACTATGGCCACACCTTC. This translates into CASSNGLDYGHTF.

Sample share makes this clonotype medium-sized (0.01 to 0.1%). The V call is TRBV6-5, the J call TRBJ2-3; the match to TRBD2 covers 9 bases. This CDR3 has 15 residues. Germline assignment: CDR1 MNHEY and CDR2 SVGAGI. Germline trimming cut 5 bases from V and 4 bases from J; bases unmatched to any gene: 7. The CDR3 sequence: CASSQGTSRPDTQYF. CDR3 sequence (DNA): TGTGCCAGCAGTCAAGGGACTAGCCGGCCAGATACGCAGTATTTT.

This clonotype has only a few counts. This rearrangement joins TRBV7-2 to TRBJ2-2, with 8 positions matching TRBD1. Trimming cost V 5 bases and J 8 bases; bases outside gene matches: 10. The CDR3 runs 15 residues. Germline V CDR1 and CDR2: SGHTA, FQGNSA. The CDR3 here is CASSPRDRQRGELFF. CDR3 coding DNA: TGTGCCAGCAGCCCCCGGGACAGGCAGAGGGGGGAGCTGTTTTTT.

This clonotype counts as medium-sized. The CDR3 sequence: CASSKDSGNTIYF. In nucleotides, the CDR3 is TGTGCCAGTTCAAAGGACTCTGGAAACACCATATATTTT. The V call is TRBV19, the J call TRBJ1-3, with D hard to call. Trimming took off 8 bases at V and 0 bases at J, with 8 bases between the two ends. Germline V gene sequence: CDR1 LNHDA, CDR2 SQIVND (reference sequence). The CDR3 contains 13 residues.

About this clonotype: A read error is possible here, since a much larger clone lies one base away. The rearrangement joins TRBV6-9 to TRBJ2-7, with TRBD1 identical over 8 bases. With V trimmed by 6 bases and J by 3 bases, 7 bases remained unmatched. Germline loops: CDR1 MNHGY, CDR2 SVAAGI. This CDR3 is 14 amino acids long. CDR3 bases: TGTGCCAGCAGCGGAGGACAGGGATTCTACGAGCAGTACGTC. The encoded protein is CASSGGQGFYEQYV.

This clonotype was counted only a few times. CDR3 residues: CASSQELSGRQGIYEQYF. For the CDR3, the DNA is TGCGCCAGCAGCCAAGAACTGTCGGGACGGCAAGGTATCTACGAGCAGTACTTC. This chain connects TRBV4-3 to TRBJ2-7; D may correspond to TRBD1 or TRBD2 (5 bases each). The CDR3 totals 18 residues. Germline CDR1 LGHNA, CDR2 YSLEER. V gave up 0 bases and J gave up 3 bases, with 21 bases separating them.

This clonotype appeared many times. The chain recombines TRBV5-6 with TRBJ1-5; possible D gene TRBD1, 5 bases. The V end was cut by 4 bases, the J end by 6 bases, with 11 bases between. Looked up from germline, CDR1 is SGHDT and CDR2 is YYEEEE. This CDR3 spans 13 amino acids. The CDR3: CASSQGGAQPQHF. CDR3 nucleotide sequence: TGTGCCAGCAGCCAAGGCGGGGCTCAGCCCCAGCATTTT.